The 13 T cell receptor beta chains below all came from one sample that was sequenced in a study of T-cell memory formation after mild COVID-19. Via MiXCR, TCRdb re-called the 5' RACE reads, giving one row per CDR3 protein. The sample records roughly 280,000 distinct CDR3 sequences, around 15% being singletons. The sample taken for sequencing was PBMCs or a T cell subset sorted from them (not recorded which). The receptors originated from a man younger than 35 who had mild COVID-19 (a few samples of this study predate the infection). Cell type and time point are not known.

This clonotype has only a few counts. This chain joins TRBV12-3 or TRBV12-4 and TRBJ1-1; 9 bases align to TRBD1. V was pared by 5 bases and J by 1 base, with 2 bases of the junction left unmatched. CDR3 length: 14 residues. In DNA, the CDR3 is TGTGCCAGCAGTCGGACAGGGGCGAACACTGAAGCTTTCTTT. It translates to CASSRTGANTEAFF.

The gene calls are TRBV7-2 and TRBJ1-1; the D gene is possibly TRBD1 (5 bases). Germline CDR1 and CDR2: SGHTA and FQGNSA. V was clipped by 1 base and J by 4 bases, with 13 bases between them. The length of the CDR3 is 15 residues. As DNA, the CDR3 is TGTGCCAGCAGCTTAGTAGGGAATAGGGGCACTGAAGCTTTCTTT. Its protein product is CASSLVGNRGTEAFF.

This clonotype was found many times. The CDR3 sequence is CASSLAFLRGRDSTEAFF. The CDR3 nucleotides read TGTGCCAGCAGCTTAGCGTTCCTCAGGGGGCGCGACTCCACTGAAGCTTTCTTT. This chain links TRBV11-2 with TRBJ1-1; TRBD1 aligns across 8 bases. V lost 1 base, J lost 4 bases, and 14 bases stayed unmatched. The CDR3 has 18 amino acids. From germline, CDR1 is SGHAT and CDR2 FQNNGV.

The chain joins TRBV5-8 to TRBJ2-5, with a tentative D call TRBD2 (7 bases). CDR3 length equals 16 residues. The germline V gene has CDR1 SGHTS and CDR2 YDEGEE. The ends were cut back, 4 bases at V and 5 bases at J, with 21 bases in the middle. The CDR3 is CASSPYVGGLGETQYF. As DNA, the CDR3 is TGTGCCAGCAGCCCCTATGTCGGGGGGCTCGGCGAGACCCAGTACTTC.

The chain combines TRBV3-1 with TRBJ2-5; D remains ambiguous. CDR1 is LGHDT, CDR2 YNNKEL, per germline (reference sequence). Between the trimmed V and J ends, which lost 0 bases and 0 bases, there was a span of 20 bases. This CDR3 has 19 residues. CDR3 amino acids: CASSQEIGEGLEYQETQYF. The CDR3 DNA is TGTGCCAGCAGCCAAGAAATTGGGGAAGGTCTTGAATACCAAGAGACCCAGTACTTC.

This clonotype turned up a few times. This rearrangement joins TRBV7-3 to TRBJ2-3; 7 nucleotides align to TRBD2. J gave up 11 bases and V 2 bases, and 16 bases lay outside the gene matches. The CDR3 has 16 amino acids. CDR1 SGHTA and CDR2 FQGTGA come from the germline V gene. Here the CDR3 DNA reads TGTGCCAGCAGCTTAGTTTACAGCGGGGTAATTAGAGTGCAGTATTTT. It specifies CASSLVYSGVIRVQYF.

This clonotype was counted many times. The CDR3 coding sequence is TGCGCCAGCAGCCCGGAGAATCAAGAGACCCAGTACTTC. It codes for CASSPENQETQYF. The V and J genes are TRBV4-1 and TRBJ2-5; D gene unclear. CDR1 is MGHRA, CDR2 YSYEKL, per germline. The CDR3 is made up of 13 amino acids. Trimming took 4 bases from V and 2 from J, leaving 8 bases between them.

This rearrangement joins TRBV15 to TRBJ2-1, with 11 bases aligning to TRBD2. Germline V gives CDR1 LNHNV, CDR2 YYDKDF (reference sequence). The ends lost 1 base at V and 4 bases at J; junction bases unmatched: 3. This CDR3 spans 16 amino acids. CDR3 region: CATSRGGTSGYNEQFF. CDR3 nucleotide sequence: TGTGCCACCAGCAGAGGTGGGACTAGCGGATACAATGAGCAGTTCTTC.

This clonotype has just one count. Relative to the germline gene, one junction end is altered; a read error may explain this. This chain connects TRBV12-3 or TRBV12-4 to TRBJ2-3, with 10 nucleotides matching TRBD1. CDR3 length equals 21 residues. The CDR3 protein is CASSPLPGTGAQRTSTDTQCF. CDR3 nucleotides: TGTGCCAGCAGTCCCCTCCCCGGGACAGGGGCTCAACGTACGAGCACAGATACGCAGTGTTTT.

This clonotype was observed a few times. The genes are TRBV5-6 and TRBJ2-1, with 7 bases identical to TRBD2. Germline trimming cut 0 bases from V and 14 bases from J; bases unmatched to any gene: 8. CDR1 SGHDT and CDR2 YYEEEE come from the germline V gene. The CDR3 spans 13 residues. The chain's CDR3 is CASSLVGKGREFF. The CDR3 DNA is TGTGCCAGCAGCTTGGTCGGGAAGGGGAGGGAGTTCTTC. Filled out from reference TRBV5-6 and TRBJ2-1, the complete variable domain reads DAGVTQSPTHLIKTRGQQVTLRCSPKSGHDTVSWYQQALGQGPQFIFQYYEEEERQRGNFPDRFSGHQFPNYSSELNVNALLLGDSALYLCASSLVGKGREFFGPGTRLTVL.

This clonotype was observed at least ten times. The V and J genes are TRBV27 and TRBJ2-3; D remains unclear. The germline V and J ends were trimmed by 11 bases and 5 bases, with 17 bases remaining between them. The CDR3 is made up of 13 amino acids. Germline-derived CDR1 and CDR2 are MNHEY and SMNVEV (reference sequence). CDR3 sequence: CAPANPEEDTQYF. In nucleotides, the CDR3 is TGTGCCCCCGCGAATCCCGAGGAAGATACGCAGTATTTT.

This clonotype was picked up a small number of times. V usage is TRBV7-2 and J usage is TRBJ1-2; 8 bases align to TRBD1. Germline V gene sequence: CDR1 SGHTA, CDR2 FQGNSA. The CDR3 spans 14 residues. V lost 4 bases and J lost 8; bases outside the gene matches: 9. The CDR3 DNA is TGTGCCAGCAGCTGGGATGACAGGGGCGACGGCTACACCTTC. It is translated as CASSWDDRGDGYTF.

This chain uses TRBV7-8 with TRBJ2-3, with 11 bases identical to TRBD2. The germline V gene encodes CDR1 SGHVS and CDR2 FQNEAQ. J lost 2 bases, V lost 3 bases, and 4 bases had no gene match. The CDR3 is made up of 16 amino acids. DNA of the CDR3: TGTGCCAGCAGCTTCCTAGCGGGGGGATACACAGATACGCAGTATTTT. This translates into CASSFLAGGYTDTQYF.